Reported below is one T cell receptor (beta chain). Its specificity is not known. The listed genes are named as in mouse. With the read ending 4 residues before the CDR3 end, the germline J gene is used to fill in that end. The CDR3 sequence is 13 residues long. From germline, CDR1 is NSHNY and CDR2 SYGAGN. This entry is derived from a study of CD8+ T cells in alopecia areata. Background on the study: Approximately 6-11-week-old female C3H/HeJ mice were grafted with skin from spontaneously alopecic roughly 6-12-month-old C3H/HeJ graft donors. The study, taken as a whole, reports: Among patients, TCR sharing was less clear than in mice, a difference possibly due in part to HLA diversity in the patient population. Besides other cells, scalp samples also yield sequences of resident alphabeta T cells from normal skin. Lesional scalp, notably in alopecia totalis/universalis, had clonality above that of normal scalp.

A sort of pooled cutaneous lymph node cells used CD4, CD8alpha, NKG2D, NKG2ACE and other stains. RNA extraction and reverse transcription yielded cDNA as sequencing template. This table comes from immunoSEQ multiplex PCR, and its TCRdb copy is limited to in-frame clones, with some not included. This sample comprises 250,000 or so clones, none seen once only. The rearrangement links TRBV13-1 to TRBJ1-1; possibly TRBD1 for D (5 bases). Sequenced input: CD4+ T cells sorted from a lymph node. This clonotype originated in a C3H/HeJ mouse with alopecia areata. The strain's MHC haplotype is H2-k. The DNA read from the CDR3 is TGTGCCAGCAGTGATGGCAGGGATCCA. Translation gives CASSDGRDP. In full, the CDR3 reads CASSDGRDPEVFF.